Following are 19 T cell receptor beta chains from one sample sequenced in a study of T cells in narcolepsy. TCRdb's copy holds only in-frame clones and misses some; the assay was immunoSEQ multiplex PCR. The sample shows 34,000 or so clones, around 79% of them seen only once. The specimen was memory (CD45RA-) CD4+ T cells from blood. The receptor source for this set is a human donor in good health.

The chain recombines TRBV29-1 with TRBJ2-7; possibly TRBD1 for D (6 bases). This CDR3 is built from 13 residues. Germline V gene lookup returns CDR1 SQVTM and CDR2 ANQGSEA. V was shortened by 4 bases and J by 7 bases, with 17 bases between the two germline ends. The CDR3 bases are TGCAGCGTTGTTCAGGGGTTAATTGGGGAGCAGTACTTC. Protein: CSVVQGLIGEQYF.

The CDR3 region has the DNA TGTGCCTGGAGTAGTCAGATTAACACTGAAGCTTTCTTT. Its protein product is CAWSSQINTEAFF. V usage is TRBV30 and J usage is TRBJ1-1; D gene ambiguous. Germline V gene lookup returns CDR1 GTSNPN and CDR2 SVGIG (reference sequence). The CDR3 has 13 residues. V was shortened by 2 bases and J by 2 bases, with 9 bases between the two germline ends.

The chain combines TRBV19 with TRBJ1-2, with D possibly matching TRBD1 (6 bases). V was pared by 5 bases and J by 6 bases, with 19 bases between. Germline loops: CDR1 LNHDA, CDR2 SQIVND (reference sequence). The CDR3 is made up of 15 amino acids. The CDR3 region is CASSPRQAKSDGYTF. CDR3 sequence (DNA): TGTGCCAGTAGTCCACGACAGGCTAAGAGCGATGGCTACACCTTC.

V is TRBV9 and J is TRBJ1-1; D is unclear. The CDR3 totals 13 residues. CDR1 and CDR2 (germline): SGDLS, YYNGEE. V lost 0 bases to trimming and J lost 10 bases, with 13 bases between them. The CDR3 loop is CASSVVLEFRAFF. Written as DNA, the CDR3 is TGTGCCAGCAGCGTAGTCTTAGAGTTTCGAGCTTTCTTT.

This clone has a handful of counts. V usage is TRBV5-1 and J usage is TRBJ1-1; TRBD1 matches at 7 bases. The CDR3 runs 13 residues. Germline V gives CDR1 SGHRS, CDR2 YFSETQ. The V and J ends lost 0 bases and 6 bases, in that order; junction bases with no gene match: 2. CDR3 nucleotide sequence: TGCGCCAGCAGCTTGGAGGGACAGTCTGAAGCTTTCTTT. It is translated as CASSLEGQSEAFF.

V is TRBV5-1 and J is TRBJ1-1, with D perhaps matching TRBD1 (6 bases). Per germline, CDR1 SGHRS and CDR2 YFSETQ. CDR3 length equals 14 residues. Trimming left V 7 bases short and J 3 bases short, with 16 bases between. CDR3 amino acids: CASSLRGGDTEAFF. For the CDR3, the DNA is TGCGCCAGCTCCCTCCGTGGGGGCGACACTGAAGCTTTCTTT.

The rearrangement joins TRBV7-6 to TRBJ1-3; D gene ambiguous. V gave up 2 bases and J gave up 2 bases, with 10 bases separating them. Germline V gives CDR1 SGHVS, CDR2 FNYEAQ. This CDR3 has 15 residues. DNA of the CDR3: TGTGCCAGCAGCTTAAGGCAGACCCCTGGAAACACCATATATTTT. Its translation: CASSLRQTPGNTIYF.

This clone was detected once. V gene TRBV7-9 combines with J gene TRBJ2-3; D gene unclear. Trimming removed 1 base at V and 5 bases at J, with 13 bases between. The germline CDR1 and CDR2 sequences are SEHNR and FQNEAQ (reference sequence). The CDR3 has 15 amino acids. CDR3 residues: CASSLVLQVKDTQYF. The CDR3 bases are TGTGCCAGCAGCTTAGTCCTCCAGGTAAAAGATACGCAGTATTTT.

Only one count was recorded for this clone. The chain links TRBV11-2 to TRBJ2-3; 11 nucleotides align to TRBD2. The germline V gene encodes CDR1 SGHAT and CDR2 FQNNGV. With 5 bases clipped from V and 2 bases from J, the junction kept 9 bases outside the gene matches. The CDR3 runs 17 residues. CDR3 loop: CASSPRRTSGPTDTQYF. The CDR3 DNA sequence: TGTGCCAGCAGCCCGAGGCGGACTAGCGGGCCCACAGATACGCAGTATTTT.

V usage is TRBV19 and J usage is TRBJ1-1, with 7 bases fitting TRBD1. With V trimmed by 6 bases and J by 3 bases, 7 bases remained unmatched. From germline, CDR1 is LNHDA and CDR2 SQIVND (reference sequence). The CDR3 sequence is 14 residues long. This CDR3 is CASRHRGMDTEAFF. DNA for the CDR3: TGTGCCAGTAGGCACAGGGGTATGGACACTGAAGCTTTCTTT.

Here the CDR3 DNA reads TGTGCCAGCAGTGGAAGCGACGAGCAGTACTTC. Residues: CASSGSDEQYF. The rearrangement uses TRBV6-1 and TRBJ2-7; no clear D. Trimming pared 4 bases from V and 5 bases from J, leaving 6 bases between. The V gene's germline CDR1 is MNHNS and CDR2 SASEGT. The CDR3 runs to 11 residues.

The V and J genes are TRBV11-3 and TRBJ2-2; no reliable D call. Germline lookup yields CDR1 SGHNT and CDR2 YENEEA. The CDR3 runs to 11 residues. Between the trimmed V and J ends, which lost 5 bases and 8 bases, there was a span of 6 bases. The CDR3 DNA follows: TGTGCCAGCAGCCTTAGGGGGGAGCTGTTTTTT. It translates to CASSLRGELFF.

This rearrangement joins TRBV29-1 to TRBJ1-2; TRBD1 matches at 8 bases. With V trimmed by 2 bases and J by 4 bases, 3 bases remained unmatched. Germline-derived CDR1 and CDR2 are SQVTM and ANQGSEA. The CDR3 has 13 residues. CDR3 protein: CSVETGGGYGYTF. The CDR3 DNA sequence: TGCAGCGTTGAAACAGGGGGTGGCTATGGCTACACCTTC.

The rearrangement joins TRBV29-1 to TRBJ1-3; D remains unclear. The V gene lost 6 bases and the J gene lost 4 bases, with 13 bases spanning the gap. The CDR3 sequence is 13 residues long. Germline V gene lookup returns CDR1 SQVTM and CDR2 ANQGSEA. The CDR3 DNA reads TGCAGCGTGGCCCCGGTTGGCGGAAACACCATATATTTT. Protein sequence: CSVAPVGGNTIYF.

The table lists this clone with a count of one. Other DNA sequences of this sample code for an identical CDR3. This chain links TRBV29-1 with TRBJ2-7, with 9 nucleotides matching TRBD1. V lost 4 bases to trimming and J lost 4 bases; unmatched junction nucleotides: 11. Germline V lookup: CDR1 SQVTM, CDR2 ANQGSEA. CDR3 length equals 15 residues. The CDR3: CSVVGGAGQGYEQYF. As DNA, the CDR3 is TGCAGCGTTGTGGGGGGGGCGGGACAGGGTTACGAGCAGTACTTC.

CDR3 in DNA: TGTGCCAGCAGCTTGGGGGGACCAGGCTCCTACGAGCAGTACTTC. It specifies CASSLGGPGSYEQYF. This sequence joins TRBV11-1 and TRBJ2-7, with TRBD2 as a possible D gene (6 bases). V lost 3 bases and J lost 0, with 12 bases in between. The length of the CDR3 is 15 residues. Germline assignment: CDR1 SGHAT and CDR2 FQDESV (reference sequence).

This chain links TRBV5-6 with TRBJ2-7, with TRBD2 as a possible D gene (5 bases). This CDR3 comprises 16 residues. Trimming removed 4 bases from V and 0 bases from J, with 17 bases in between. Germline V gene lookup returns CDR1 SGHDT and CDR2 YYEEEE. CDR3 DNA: TGTGCCAGCAGCCCCTTCAGCGGTGTGAGCTCCTACGAGCAGTACTTC. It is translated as CASSPFSGVSSYEQYF.

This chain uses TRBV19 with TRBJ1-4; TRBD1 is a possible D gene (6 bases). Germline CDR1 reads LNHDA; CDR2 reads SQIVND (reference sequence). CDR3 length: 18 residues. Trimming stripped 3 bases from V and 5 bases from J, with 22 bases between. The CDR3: CASSMPTQRGGLNEKLFF. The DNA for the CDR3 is TGTGCCAGTAGTATGCCCACCCAGAGAGGGGGATTAAATGAAAAACTGTTTTTT.

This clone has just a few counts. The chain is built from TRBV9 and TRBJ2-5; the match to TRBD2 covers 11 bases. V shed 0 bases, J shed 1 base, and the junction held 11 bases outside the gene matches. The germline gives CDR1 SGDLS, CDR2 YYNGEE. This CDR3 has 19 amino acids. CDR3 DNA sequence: TGTGCCAGCAGCGTAGCCGTTAGCGGGAGGGCAGGAACCCAAGAGACCCAGTACTTC. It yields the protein CASSVAVSGRAGTQETQYF.